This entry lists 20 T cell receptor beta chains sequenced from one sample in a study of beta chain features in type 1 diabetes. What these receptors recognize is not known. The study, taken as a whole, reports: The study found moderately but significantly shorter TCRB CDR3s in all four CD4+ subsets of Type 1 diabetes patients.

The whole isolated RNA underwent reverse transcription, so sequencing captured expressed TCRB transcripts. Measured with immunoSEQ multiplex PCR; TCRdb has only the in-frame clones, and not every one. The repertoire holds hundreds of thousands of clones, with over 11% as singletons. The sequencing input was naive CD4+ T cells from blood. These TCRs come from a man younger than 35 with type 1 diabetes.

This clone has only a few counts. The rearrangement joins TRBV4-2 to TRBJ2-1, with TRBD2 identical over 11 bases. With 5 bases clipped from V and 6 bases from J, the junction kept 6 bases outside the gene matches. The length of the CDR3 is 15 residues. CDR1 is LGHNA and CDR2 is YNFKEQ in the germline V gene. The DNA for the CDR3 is TGTGCCAGCAGCACCCGACTAGCGGGATTCAATGAGCAGTTCTTC. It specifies CASSTRLAGFNEQFF.

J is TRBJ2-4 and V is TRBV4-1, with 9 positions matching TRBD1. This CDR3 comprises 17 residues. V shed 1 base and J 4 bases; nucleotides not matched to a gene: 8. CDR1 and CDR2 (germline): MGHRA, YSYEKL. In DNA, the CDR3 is TGCGCCAGCAGCCAAGTACCCCAGGGACAGGGTAAAAACATTCAGTACTTC. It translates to CASSQVPQGQGKNIQYF.

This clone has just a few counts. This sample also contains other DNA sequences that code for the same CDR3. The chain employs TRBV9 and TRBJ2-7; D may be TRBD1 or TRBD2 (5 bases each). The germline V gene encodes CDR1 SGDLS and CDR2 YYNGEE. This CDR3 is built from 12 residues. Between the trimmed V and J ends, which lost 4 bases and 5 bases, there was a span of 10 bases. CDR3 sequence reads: CASSRDRDEQYF. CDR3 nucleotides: TGTGCCAGCAGCAGGGACCGCGACGAGCAGTACTTC.

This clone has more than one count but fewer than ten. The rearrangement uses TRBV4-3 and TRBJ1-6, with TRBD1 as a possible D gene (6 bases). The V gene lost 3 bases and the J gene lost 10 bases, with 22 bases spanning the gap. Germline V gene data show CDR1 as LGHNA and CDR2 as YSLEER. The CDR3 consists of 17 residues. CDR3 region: CASSHETRRGSHSPLHF. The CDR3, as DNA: TGCGCCAGCAGCCATGAGACGAGGAGGGGGTCCCACTCACCCCTCCACTTT.

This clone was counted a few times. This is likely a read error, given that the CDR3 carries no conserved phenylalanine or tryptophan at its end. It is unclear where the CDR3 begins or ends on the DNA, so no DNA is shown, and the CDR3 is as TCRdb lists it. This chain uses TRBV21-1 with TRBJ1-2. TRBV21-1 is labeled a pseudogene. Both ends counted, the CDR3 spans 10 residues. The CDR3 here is CASSKVCLPA.

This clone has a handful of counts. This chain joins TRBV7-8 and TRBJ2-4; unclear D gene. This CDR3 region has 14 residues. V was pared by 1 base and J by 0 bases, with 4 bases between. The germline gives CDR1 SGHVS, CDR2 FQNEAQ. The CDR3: CASSLEIAKNIQYF. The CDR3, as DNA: TGTGCCAGCAGCTTAGAGATAGCCAAAAACATTCAGTACTTC.

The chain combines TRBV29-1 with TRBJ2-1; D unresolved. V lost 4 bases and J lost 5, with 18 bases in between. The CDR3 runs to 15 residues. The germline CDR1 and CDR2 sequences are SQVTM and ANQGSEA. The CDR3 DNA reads TGCAGCGTTGGGAATAGCCACTTTGGGGACAATGAGCAGTTCTTC. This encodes CSVGNSHFGDNEQFF.

The CDR3 reads CASSRNGDYGYTF. In DNA, the CDR3 is TGTGCCAGCAGTAGGAACGGGGACTATGGCTACACCTTC. The V call is TRBV6-4, the J call TRBJ1-2, with D uncertain. Germline V gives CDR1 MRHNA, CDR2 SNTAGT. This CDR3 region has 13 residues. V gave up 5 bases and J gave up 3 bases, with 10 bases separating them.

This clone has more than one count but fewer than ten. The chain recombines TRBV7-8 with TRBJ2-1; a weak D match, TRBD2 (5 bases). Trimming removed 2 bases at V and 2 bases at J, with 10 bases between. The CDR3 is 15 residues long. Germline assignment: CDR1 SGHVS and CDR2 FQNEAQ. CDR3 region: CASSLRDYPYNEQFF. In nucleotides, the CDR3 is TGTGCCAGCAGCTTACGCGACTACCCCTACAATGAGCAGTTCTTC. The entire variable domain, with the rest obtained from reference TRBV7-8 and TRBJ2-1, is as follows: GAGVSQSPRYKVAKRGQDVALRCDPISGHVSLFWYQQALGQGPEFLTYFQNEAQLDKSGLPSDRFFAERPEGSVSTLKIQRTQQEDSAVYLCASSLRDYPYNEQFFGPGTRLTVL.

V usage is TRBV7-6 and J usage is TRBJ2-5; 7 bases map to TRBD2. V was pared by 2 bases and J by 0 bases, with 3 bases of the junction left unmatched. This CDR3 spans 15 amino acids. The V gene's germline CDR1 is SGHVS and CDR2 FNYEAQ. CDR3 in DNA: TGTGCCAGCAGCTTACTAGCGGAGTACCAAGAGACCCAGTACTTC. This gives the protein CASSLLAEYQETQYF.

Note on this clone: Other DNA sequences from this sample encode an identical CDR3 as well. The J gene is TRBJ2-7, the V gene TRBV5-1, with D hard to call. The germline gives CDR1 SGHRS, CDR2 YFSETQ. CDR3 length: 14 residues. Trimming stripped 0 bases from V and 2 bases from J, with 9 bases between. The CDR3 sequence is CASSLEGGPYEQYF. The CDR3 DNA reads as TGCGCCAGCAGCTTGGAGGGTGGTCCCTACGAGCAGTACTTC.

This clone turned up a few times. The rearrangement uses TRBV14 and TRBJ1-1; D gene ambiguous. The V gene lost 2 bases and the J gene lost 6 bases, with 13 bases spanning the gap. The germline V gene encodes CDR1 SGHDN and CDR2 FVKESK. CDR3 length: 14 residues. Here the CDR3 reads CASSQNGEFPEAFF. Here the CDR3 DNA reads TGTGCCAGCAGCCAAAATGGTGAATTCCCTGAAGCTTTCTTT.

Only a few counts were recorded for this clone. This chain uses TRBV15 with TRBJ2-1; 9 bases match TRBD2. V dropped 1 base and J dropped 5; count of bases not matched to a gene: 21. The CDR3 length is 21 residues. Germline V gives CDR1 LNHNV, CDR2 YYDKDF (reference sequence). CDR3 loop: CATSRAYPGLALEEFNNEQFF. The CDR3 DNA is TGTGCCACCAGCAGAGCCTATCCGGGACTAGCTCTAGAAGAGTTTAACAATGAGCAGTTCTTC.

CDR3 sequence reads: CASLWVAGQETQYF. The CDR3, as DNA: TGTGCCAGCCTTTGGGTCGCGGGGCAAGAGACCCAGTACTTC. J is TRBJ2-5 and V is TRBV7-2; D is perhaps TRBD2 (6 bases). Germline V gene sequence: CDR1 SGHTA, CDR2 FQGNSA. This CDR3 contains 14 residues. Trimming took 8 bases from V and 2 from J, leaving 15 bases between them.

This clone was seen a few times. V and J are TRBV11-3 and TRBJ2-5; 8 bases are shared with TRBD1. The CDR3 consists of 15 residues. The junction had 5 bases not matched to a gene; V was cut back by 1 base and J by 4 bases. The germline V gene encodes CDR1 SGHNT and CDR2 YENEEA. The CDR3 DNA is TGTGCCAGCAGCTTAGGGGGGACAGGTGGAGAGACCCAGTACTTC. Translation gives CASSLGGTGGETQYF.

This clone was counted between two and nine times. This CDR3 is CASTYTDTQYF. CDR3 nucleotide sequence: TGTGCCAGCACCTACACGGATACGCAGTATTTT. V and J are TRBV2 and TRBJ2-3; D gene unclear. This CDR3 region has 11 residues. CDR1 is SNHLY and CDR2 is FYNNEI in the germline V gene. V lost 7 bases and J 6 bases, leaving 8 bases between the germline ends. The full variable domain, in which reference TRBV2 and TRBJ2-3 provide the parts outside the CDR3, is EPEVTQTPSHQVTQMGQEVILRCVPISNHLYFYWYRQILGQKVEFLVSFYNNEISEKSEIFDDQFSVERPDGSNFTLKIRSTKLEDSAMYFCASTYTDTQYFGPGTRLTVL.

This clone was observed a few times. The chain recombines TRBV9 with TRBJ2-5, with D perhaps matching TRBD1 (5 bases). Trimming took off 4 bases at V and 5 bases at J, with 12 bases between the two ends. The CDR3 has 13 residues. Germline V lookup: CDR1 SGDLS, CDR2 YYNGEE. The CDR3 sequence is CASSIGVGETQYF. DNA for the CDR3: TGTGCCAGCAGCATAGGGGTCGGGGAGACCCAGTACTTC.

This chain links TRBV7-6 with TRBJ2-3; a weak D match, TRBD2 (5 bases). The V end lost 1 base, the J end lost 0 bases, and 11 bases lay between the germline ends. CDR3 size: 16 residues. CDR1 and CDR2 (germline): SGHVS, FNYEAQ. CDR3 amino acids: CASSLVPAASTDTQYF. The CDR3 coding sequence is TGTGCCAGCAGCTTAGTGCCAGCGGCTAGCACAGATACGCAGTATTTT.

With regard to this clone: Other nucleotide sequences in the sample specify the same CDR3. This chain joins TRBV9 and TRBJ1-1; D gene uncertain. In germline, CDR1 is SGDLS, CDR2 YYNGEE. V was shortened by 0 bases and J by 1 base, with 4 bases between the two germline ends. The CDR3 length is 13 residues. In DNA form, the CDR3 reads TGTGCCAGCAGCGTAGGGCCGAACACTGAAGCTTTCTTT. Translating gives CASSVGPNTEAFF. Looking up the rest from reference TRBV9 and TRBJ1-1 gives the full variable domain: DSGVTQTPKHLITATGQRVTLRCSPRSGDLSVYWYQQSLDQGLQFLIQYYNGEERAKGNILERFSAQQFPDLHSELNLSSLELGDSALYFCASSVGPNTEAFFGQGTRLTVV.

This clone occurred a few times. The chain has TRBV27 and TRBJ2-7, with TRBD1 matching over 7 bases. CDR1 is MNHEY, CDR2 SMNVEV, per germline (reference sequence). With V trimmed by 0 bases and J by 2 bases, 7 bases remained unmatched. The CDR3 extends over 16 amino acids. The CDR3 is CASSLSYPGQPYEQYF. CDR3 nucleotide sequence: TGTGCCAGCAGTTTATCTTACCCGGGACAGCCCTACGAGCAGTACTTC.